This T cell receptor beta chain was sequenced during a study of blood T cells in healthy people across ages. About the study: Capture via template switching afforded approximately one barcoded beta molecule per two T cells. Study results and limitations: Measured against age, TCR beta diversity per million T cells decreased in a roughly linear manner. Versus aged donors, long-lived donors had higher diversity and more naive CD4+ cells.

This CDR3 region has 18 residues. Germline V gene data show CDR1 as MNHEY and CDR2 as SVGEGT. V was clipped by 0 bases and J by 0 bases, with 15 bases between them. This clonotype was counted only a few times. Its antigen is as yet unknown. Combining a sample-barcoded 5' primer with a J-beta primer mix, a second PCR ran for roughly 7 to 12 cycles. The template-switch adaptor was a 5' adaptor with 12 random nucleotides. It tagged each cDNA molecule. TCRdb independently ran MiXCR on the 5' RACE reads; one entry per CDR3 protein. This sample has about 1,600,000 distinct CDR3 sequences, with about 40% found just once.

The specimen was blood. The chain carries TRBV6-2 or TRBV6-3 and TRBJ2-1; possible D gene TRBD2, 5 bases. This TCR derives from a woman aged 18-35 years in good health. The DNA of the CDR3 is TGTGCCAGCAGTTACTCGTCTCATACCGGGAACTCCTACAATGAGCAGTTCTTC. Amino acids: CASSYSSHTGNSYNEQFF.